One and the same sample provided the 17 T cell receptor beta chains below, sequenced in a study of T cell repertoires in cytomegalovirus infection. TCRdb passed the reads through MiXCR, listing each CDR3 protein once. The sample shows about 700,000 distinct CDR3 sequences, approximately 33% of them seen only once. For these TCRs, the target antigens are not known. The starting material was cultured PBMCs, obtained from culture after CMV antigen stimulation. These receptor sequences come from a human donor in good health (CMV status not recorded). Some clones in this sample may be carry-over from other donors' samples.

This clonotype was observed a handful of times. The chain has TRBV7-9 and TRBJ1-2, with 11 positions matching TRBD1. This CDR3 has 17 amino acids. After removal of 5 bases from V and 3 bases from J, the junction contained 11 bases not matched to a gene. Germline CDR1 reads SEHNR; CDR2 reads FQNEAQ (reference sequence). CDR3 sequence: CASSTIPGQGEHYGYTF. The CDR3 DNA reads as TGTGCCAGCAGCACCATACCGGGACAGGGGGAACACTATGGCTACACCTTC.

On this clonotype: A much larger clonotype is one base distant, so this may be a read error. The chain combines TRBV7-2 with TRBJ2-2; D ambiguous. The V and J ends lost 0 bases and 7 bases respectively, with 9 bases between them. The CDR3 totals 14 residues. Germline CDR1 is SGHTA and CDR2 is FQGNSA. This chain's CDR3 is CASSLAPENGELFF. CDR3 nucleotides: TGTGCCAGCAGCTTAGCACCCGAGAACGGGGAGCTGTTTTTT.

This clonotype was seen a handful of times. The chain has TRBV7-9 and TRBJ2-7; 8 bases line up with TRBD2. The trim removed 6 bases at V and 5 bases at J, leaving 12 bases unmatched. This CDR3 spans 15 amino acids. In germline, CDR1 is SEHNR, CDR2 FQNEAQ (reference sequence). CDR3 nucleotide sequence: TGTGCCAGCAGGCCTTACAGCGGGAGAGGGGACGAGCAGTACTTC. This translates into CASRPYSGRGDEQYF.

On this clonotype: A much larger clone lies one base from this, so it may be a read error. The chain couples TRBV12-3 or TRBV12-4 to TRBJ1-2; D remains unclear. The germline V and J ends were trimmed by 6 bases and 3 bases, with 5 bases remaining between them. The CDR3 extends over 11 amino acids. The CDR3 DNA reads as TGTGCCAGCAGGGAGGACTATGGCTACACCTTC. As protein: CASREDYGYTF.

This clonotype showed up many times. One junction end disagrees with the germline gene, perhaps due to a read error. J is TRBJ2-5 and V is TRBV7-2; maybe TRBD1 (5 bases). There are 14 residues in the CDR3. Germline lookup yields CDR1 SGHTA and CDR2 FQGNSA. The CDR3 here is CASSLQGPLGVKDF. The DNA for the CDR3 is TGTGCCAGCAGCTTACAGGGTCCTCTCGGTGTGAAGGACTTC.

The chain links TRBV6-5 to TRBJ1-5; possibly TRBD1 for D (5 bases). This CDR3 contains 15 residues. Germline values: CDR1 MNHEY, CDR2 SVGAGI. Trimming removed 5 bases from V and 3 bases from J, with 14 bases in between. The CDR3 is CASSPRGRPNQPQHF. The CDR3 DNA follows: TGTGCCAGCAGTCCGAGGGGCAGGCCCAATCAGCCCCAGCATTTT.

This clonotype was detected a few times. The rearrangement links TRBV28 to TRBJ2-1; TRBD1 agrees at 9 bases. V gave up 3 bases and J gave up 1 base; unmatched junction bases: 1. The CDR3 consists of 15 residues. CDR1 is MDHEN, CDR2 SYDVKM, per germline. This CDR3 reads CASSFGTGSYNEQFF. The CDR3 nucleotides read TGTGCCAGCAGTTTCGGGACAGGGTCCTACAATGAGCAGTTCTTC. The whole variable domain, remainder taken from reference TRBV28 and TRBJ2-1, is DVKVTQSSRYLVKRTGEKVFLECVQDMDHENMFWYRQDPGLGLRLIYFSYDVKMKEKGDIPEGYSVSREKKERFSLILESASTNQTSMYLCASSFGTGSYNEQFFGPGTRLTVL.

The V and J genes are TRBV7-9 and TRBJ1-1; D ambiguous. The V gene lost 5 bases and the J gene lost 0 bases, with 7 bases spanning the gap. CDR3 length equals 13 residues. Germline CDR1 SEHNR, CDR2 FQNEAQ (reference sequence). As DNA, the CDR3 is TGTGCCAGCAGCCAGAATATGAACACTGAAGCTTTCTTT. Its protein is CASSQNMNTEAFF.

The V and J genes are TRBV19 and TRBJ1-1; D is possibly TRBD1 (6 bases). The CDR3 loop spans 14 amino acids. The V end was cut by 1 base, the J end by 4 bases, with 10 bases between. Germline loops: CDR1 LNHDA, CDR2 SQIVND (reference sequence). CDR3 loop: CASSIGAGVTEAFF. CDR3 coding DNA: TGTGCCAGTAGTATAGGTGCAGGGGTCACTGAAGCTTTCTTT.

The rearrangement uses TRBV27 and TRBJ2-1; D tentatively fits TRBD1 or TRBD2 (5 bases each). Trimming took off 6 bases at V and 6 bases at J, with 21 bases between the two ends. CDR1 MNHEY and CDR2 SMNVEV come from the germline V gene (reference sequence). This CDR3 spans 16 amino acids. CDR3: CASSPLGTNYANEQFF. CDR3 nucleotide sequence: TGTGCCAGCAGCCCCCTCGGGACCAATTATGCCAATGAGCAGTTCTTC.

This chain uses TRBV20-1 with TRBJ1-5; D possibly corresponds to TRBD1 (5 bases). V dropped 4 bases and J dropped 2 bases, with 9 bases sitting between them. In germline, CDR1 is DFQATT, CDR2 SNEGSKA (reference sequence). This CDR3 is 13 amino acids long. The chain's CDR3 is CSAKKGRNQPQHF. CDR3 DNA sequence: TGCAGTGCTAAGAAGGGACGCAATCAGCCCCAGCATTTT.

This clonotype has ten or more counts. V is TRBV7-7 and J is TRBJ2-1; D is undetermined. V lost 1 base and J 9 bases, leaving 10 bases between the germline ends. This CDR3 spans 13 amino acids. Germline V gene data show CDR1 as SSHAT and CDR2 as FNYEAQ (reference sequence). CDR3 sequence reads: CASSLGPTGEQFF. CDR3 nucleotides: TGTGCCAGCAGCTTAGGACCCACCGGTGAGCAGTTCTTC.

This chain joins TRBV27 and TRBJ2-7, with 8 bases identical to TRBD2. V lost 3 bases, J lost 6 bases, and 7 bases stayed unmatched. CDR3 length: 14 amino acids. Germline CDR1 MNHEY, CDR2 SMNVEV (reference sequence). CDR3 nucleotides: TGTGCCAGCAGTTTCACGGGAGGGGCAAGCGAGCAGTACTTC. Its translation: CASSFTGGASEQYF.

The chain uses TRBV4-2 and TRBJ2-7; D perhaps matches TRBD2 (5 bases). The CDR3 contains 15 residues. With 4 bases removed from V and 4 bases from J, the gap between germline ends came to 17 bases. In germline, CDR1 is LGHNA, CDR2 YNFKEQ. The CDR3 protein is CASSPQGPSLYEQYF. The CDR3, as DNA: TGTGCCAGCAGCCCCCAAGGCCCTAGCTTATACGAGCAGTACTTC.

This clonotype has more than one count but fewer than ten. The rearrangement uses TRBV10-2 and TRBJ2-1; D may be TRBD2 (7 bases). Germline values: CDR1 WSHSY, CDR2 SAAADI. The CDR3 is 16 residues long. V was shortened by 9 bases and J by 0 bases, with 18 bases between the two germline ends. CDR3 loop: CASGGGGPSSYNEQFF. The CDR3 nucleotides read TGCGCCAGTGGGGGGGGGGGCCCGAGCTCCTACAATGAGCAGTTCTTC.

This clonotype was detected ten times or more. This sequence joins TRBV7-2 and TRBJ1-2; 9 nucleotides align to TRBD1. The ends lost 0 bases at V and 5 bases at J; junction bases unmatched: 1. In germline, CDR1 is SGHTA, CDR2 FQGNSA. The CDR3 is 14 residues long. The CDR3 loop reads CASSLATGGYGYTF. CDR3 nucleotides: TGTGCCAGCAGCTTAGCGACAGGGGGGTATGGCTACACCTTC.

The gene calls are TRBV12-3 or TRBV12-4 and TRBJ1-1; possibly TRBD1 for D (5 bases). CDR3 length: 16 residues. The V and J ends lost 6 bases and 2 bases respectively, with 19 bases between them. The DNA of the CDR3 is TGTGCCAGCAGCCGCCTTTCGGGGCTCCCCAACACTGAAGCTTTCTTT. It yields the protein CASSRLSGLPNTEAFF.